This T cell receptor beta chain comes out of a study of T cell repertoires in cytomegalovirus infection. TCRdb processed the reads anew with MiXCR; each CDR3 protein has one entry. The data contain just under 550,000 distinct CDR3 sequences, 26% of them singletons. This CDR3 spans 17 amino acids. J was trimmed by 0 bases and V by 3 bases; bases with no gene match: 6. Sequencing was done on a sample of PBMCs. The chain has TRBV12-3 or TRBV12-4 and TRBJ1-3, with 9 bases fitting TRBD1. The source of this sequence is a human donor in good health (CMV status not recorded). Some clones in this sample may be carry-over from other donors' samples. The CDR3: CASSFWTGDLSGNTIYF. For the CDR3, the DNA is TGTGCCAGCAGTTTCTGGACAGGGGACCTCTCTGGAAACACCATATATTTT.